This entry is about one TCR beta chain. Germline V gene lookup returns CDR1 SGHTA and CDR2 FQGNSA. V was pared by 1 base and J by 2 bases, with 10 bases between. The CDR3 has 15 amino acids. This entry is derived from a study of shared clonotypes between healthy human individuals. Clones were read by immunoSEQ multiplex PCR, and TCRdb kept only the in-frame ones, dropping some. The repertoire holds fewer than 600,000 clones, with 70% to 80% as singletons. The rearrangement uses TRBV7-2 and TRBJ2-3, with a weak D call TRBD2 (6 bases). The sequencing sample was made of PBMCs. The clonotype was recovered from a woman aged 40-49 years in good health. Some clones in this sample may be carry-over from other donors' samples. CDR3 loop: CASSLEASATDTQYF. CDR3 nucleotide sequence: TGTGCCAGCAGCTTAGAAGCTAGCGCCACAGATACGCAGTATTTT.